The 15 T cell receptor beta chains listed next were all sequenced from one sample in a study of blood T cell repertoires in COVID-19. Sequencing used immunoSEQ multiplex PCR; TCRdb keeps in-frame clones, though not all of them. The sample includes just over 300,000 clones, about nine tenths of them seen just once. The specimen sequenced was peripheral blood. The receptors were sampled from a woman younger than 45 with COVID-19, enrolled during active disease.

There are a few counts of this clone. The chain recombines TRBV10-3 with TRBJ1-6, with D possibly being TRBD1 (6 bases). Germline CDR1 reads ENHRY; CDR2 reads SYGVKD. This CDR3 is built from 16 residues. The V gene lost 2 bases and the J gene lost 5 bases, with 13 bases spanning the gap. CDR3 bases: TGTGCCATCAGTGAGCCGAGGGGGGGCAATAATTCACCCCTCCACTTT. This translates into CAISEPRGGNNSPLHF.

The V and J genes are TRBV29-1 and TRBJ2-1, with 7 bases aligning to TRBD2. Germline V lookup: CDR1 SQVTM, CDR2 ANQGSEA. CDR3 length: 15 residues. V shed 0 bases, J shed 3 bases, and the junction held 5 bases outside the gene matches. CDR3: CSVEDERGDYNEQFF. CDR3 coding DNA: TGCAGCGTTGAAGACGAGCGGGGAGACTACAATGAGCAGTTCTTC.

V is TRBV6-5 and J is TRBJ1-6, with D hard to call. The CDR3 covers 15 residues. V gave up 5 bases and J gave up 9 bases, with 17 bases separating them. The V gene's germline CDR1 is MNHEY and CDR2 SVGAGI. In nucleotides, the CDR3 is TGTGCCAGCAGTACCCACTACCGAGAGGGTTCACCCCTCCACTTT. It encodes CASSTHYREGSPLHF.

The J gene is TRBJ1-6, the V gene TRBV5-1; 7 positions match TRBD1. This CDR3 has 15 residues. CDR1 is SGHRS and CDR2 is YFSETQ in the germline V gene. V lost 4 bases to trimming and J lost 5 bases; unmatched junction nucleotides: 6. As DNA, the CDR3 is TGCGCCAGCAGCACCGGGACAGCCGATAATTCACCCCTCCACTTT. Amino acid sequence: CASSTGTADNSPLHF. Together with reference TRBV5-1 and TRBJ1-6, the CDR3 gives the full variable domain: KAGVTQTPRYLIKTRGQQVTLSCSPISGHRSVSWYQQTPGQGLQFLFEYFSETQRNKGNFPGRFSGRQFSNSRSEMNVSTLELGDSALYLCASSTGTADNSPLHFGNGTRLTVT.

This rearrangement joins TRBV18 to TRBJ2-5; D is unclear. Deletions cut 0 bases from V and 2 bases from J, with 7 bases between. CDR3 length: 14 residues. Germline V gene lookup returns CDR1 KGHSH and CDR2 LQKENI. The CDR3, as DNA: TGTGCCAGCTCACCACCGAGAAGTCAAGAGACCCAGTACTTC. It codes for CASSPPRSQETQYF.

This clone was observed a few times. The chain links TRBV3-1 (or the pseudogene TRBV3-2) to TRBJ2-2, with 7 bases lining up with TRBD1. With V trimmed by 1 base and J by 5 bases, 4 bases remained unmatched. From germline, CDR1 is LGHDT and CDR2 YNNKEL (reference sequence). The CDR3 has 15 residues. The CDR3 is CASSQGDRQTGELFF. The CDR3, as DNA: TGTGCCAGCAGCCAAGGGGACAGACAAACCGGGGAGCTGTTTTTT.

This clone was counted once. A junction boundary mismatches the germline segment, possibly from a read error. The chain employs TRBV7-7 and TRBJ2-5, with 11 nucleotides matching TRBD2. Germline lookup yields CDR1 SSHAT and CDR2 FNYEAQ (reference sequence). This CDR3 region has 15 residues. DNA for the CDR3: TGTGCTAGCAGCTTAGCGGGGGGGCCCCGAGAGACCCAGTACTTC. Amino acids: CASSLAGGPRETQYF. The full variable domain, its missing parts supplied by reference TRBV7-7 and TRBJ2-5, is GAGVSQSPRYKVTKRGQDVTLRCDPISSHATLYWYQQALGQGPEFLTYFNYEAQPDKSGLPSDRFSAERPEGSISTLTIQRTEQRDSAMYRCASSLAGGPRETQYFGPGTRLLVL.

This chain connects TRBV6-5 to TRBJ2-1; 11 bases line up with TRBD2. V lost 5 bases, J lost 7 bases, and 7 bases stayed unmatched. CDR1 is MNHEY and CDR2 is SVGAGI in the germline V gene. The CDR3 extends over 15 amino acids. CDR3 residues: CASSHRLAGLNEQFF. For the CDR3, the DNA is TGTGCCAGCAGTCATCGACTAGCGGGGTTAAATGAGCAGTTCTTC.

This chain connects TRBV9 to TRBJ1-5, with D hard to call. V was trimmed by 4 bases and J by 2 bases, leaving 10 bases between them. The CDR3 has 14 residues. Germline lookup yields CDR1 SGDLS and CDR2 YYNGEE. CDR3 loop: CASSSGSGNQPQHF. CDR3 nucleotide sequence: TGTGCCAGCAGCTCCGGGAGTGGCAATCAGCCCCAGCATTTT. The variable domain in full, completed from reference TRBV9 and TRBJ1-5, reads DSGVTQTPKHLITATGQRVTLRCSPRSGDLSVYWYQQSLDQGLQFLIQYYNGEERAKGNILERFSAQQFPDLHSELNLSSLELGDSALYFCASSSGSGNQPQHFGDGTRLSIL.

The CDR3 here is CASRIEQGANQPQHF. In nucleotides, the CDR3 is TGTGCCAGCAGGATCGAACAGGGTGCGAATCAGCCCCAGCATTTT. The V call is TRBV2, the J call TRBJ1-5; maybe TRBD1 (6 bases). Germline values: CDR1 SNHLY, CDR2 FYNNEI. V was pared by 6 bases and J by 4 bases, with 16 bases between. The CDR3 spans 15 residues. The full variable domain, rest sourced from reference TRBV2 and TRBJ1-5, is EPEVTQTPSHQVTQMGQEVILRCVPISNHLYFYWYRQILGQKVEFLVSFYNNEISEKSEIFDDQFSVERPDGSNFTLKIRSTKLEDSAMYFCASRIEQGANQPQHFGDGTRLSIL.

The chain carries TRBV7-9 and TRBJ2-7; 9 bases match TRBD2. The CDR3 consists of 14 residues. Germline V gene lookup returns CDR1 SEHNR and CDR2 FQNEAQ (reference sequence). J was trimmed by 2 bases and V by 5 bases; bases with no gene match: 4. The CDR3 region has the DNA TGTGCCAGCAGCCCTAGCGGGGTGCCCTACGAGCAGTACTTC. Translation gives CASSPSGVPYEQYF. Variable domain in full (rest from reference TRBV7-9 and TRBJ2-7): DTGVSQNPRHKITKRGQNVTFRCDPISEHNRLYWYRQTLGQGPEFLTYFQNEAQLEKSRLLSDRFSAERPKGSFSTLEIQRTEQGDSAMYLCASSPSGVPYEQYFGPGTRLTVT.

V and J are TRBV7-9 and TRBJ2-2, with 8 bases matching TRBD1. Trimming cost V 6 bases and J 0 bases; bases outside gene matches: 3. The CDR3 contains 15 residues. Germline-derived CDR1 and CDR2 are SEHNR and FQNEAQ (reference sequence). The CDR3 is CASRDRVSNTGELFF. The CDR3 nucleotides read TGTGCCAGCAGGGACAGGGTATCGAACACCGGGGAGCTGTTTTTT.

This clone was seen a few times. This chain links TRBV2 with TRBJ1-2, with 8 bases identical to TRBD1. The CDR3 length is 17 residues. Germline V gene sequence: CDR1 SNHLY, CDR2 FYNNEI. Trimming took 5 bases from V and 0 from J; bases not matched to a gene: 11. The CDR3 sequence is CASSSSRTGHTNYGYTF. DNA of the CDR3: TGTGCCAGCAGTTCTTCCAGGACAGGGCATACTAACTATGGCTACACCTTC. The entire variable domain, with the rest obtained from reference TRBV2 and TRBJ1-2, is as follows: EPEVTQTPSHQVTQMGQEVILRCVPISNHLYFYWYRQILGQKVEFLVSFYNNEISEKSEIFDDQFSVERPDGSNFTLKIRSTKLEDSAMYFCASSSSRTGHTNYGYTFGSGTRLTVV.

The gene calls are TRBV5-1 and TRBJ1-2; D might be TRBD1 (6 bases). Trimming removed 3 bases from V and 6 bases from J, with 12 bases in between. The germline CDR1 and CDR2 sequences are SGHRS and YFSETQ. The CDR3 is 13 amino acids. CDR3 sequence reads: CASSSGEIDGYTF. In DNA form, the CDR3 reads TGCGCCAGCAGCTCAGGGGAAATCGATGGCTACACCTTC. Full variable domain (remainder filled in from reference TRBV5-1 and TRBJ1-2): KAGVTQTPRYLIKTRGQQVTLSCSPISGHRSVSWYQQTPGQGLQFLFEYFSETQRNKGNFPGRFSGRQFSNSRSEMNVSTLELGDSALYLCASSSGEIDGYTFGSGTRLTVV.

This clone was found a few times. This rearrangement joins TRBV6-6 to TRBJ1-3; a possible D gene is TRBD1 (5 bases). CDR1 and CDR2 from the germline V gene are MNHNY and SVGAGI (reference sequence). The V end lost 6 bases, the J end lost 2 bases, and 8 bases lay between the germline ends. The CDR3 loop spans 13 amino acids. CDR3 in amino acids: CASSTTAGNTIYF. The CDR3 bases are TGTGCCAGCAGCACGACAGCTGGAAACACCATATATTTT.